This T cell receptor (beta chain) was documented in a study of blood T cells in healthy people across ages. Combining a sample-barcoded 5' primer with a J-beta primer mix, a second PCR ran for roughly 6 to 11 cycles. Per sample, CDR3-containing paired-end reads numbered at least 2.5 million. TCRdb redid the calling of the 5' RACE reads with MiXCR, one entry per CDR3 protein. The sample shows 800,000 to 950,000 distinct CDR3 sequences, about 44% of them seen only once. Per the germline V gene, CDR1 is KGHSH and CDR2 is LQKENI. The CDR3 spans 15 residues. V was clipped by 3 bases and J by 2 bases, with 11 bases between them. Points from the study as a whole: Naive and antigen-experienced cells were not separated, limiting conclusive comparison. Strong correlation existed between TCR beta diversity and naive T cell percentage.

In regard to this clonotype: Its antigen is as yet unknown.

The specimen was blood. The V gene is TRBV18, the J gene TRBJ2-1, with unresolved D. This TCR was recovered from a man aged 30 to 45 in good health. In DNA, the CDR3 is TGTGCCAGCTCACCGAGCGAAGGCCCCTACAATGAGCAGTTCTTC. It yields the protein CASSPSEGPYNEQFF. Using reference TRBV18 and TRBJ2-1 for the parts outside the CDR3, the full variable domain is NAGVMQNPRHLVRRRGQEARLRCSPMKGHSHVYWYRQLPEEGLKFMVYLQKENIIDESGMPKERFSAEFPKEGPSILRIQQVVRGDSAAYFCASSPSEGPYNEQFFGPGTRLTVL.